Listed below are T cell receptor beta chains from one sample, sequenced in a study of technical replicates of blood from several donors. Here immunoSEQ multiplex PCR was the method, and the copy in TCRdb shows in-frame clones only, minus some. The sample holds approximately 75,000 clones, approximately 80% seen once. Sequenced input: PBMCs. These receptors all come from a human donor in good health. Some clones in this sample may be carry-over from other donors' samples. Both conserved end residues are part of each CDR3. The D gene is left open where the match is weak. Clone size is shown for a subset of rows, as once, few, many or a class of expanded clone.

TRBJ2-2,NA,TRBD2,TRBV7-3,CASSPNPSGGAGGELFF,TGTGCCAGCAGCCCCAATCCTAGCGGGGGGGCCGGCGGGGAGCTGTTTTTT
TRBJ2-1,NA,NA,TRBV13,CASSLGGVYEQFF,TGTGCCAGCAGCCTCGGGGGAGTGTATGAGCAGTTCTTC
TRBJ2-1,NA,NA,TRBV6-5,CASSSAGGNEQFF,TGTGCCAGCAGTTCAGCGGGTGGCAATGAGCAGTTCTTC
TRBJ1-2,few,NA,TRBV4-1,CASSQGGGVGYTF,TGCGCCAGCAGCCAAGGGGGGGGTGTTGGCTACACCTTC
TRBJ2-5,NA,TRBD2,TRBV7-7,CASSLSGAAQETQYF,TGTGCCAGCAGCTTAAGCGGGGCAGCTCAAGAGACCCAGTACTTC
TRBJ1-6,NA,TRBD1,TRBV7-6,CASSLILAGDSEISPLHF,TGTGCCAGCAGCTTAATACTAGCGGGGGACAGTGAAATTTCACCCCTCCACTTT
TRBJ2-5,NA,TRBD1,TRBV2,CATRQGAWETQYF,TGTGCCACCCGACAGGGGGCTTGGGAGACCCAGTACTTC
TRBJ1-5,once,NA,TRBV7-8,CASSSTRWDKGQPQHF,TGTGCCAGCAGCTCCACCCGGTGGGACAAGGGCCAGCCCCAGCATTTT
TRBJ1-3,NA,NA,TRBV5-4,CASSTTGRLSSGNTIYF,TGTGCCAGCAGTACGACAGGCCGCCTTTCCTCTGGAAACACCATATATTTT
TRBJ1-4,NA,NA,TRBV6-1,CASSEATGQGEKLFF,TGTGCCAGCAGTGAAGCGACAGGTCAAGGGGAAAAACTGTTTTTT
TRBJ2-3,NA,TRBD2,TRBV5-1,CASSSRAGGPVTQYF,TGCGCCAGCAGCTCTCGAGCGGGGGGGCCCGTCACGCAGTATTTT
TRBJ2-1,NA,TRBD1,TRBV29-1,CSGTGTDHNEQFF,TGCAGCGGGACCGGGACAGACCACAATGAGCAGTTCTTC
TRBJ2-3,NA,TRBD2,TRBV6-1,CASSEYGGALDTQYF,TGTGCCAGCAGTGAGTACGGGGGGGCCTTAGATACGCAGTATTTT
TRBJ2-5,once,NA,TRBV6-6,CASSGLGTETQYF,TGTGCCAGCAGCGGACTGGGCACGGAGACCCAGTACTTC
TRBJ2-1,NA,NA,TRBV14,CASSQEDAPNRDKRAYNEQFF,TGTGCCAGCAGCCAAGAAGATGCGCCCAATAGGGACAAAAGAGCTTACAATGAGCAGTTCTTC
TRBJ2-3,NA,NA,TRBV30,CAWSVNSGTTDTQYF,TGTGCCTGGAGTGTAAATAGCGGTACCACAGATACGCAGTATTTT
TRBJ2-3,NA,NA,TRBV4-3,CASSLSGWRDTQYF,TGCGCCAGCAGCCTATCGGGGTGGCGAGATACGCAGTATTTT
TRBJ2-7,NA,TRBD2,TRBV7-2,CASSPRTSGPPGEQYF,TGTGCCAGCAGCCCCCGGACTAGCGGGCCTCCGGGCGAGCAGTACTTC
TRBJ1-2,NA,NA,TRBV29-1,CSVGEWGYTF,TGCAGCGTCGGAGAATGGGGCTACACCTTC
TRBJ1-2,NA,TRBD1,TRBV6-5,CASSVAGTGSEGYTF,TGTGCCAGCAGTGTTGCCGGGACAGGGTCCGAAGGCTACACCTTC
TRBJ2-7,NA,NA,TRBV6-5,CASSVRQTSYEQYF,TGTGCCAGCAGCGTAAGACAGACTTCCTACGAGCAGTACTTC
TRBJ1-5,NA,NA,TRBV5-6,CASTRWGNQPQHF,TGTGCCAGCACCAGGTGGGGCAATCAGCCCCAGCATTTT
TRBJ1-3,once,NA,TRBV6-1,CASSLPAGNTIYF,TGTGCCAGCAGTCTTCCGGCTGGAAACACCATATATTTT
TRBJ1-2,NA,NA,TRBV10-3,CAISSDSYNYGYTF,TGTGCCATCAGTAGTGACAGCTATAACTATGGCTACACCTTC
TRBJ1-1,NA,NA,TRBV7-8,CASSPRSRAAEAFF,TGTGCCAGCAGCCCCCGATCCAGGGCGGCTGAAGCTTTCTTT
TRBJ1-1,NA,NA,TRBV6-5,CASSYSSGEAFF,TGTGCCAGCAGTTACTCGTCAGGGGAAGCTTTCTTT
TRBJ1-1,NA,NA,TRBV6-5,CASSYGQGPEAFF,TGTGCCAGCAGTTACGGGCAGGGCCCTGAAGCTTTCTTT
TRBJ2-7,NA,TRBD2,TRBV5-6,CASSSLDIYSGQSYEQYF,TGTGCCAGCAGCTCGCTGGATATTTATAGCGGGCAATCCTACGAGCAGTACTTC
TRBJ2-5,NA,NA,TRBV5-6,CASSFSGMRETQYF,TGTGCCAGCAGCTTTTCAGGGATGAGAGAGACCCAGTACTTC
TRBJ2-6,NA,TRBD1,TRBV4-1,CASSLQPGGAGPGANVLTF,TGCGCCAGCAGCCTACAGCCAGGGGGCGCGGGTCCTGGGGCCAACGTCCTGACTTTC
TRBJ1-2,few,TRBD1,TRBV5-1,CASSWTGAAYGYTF,TGCGCCAGCAGCTGGACAGGGGCAGCCTATGGCTACACCTTC
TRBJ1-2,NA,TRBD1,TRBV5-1,CASSLAGQGVGGYTF,TGCGCCAGCAGCTTGGCGGGACAGGGAGTCGGTGGCTACACCTTC
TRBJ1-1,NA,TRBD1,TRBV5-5,CASSRQGNTEAFF,TGTGCCAGCAGCCGACAGGGTAATACTGAAGCTTTCTTT
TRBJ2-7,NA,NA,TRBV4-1,CASSHRDTSYEQYF,TGCGCCAGCAGCCACCGGGACACATCCTACGAGCAGTACTTC
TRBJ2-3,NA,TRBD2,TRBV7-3,CASSLLAGRTDTQYF,TGTGCCAGCAGCTTGCTAGCGGGAAGGACAGATACGCAGTATTTT
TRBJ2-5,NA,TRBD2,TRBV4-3,CASSKRGQETQYF,TGCGCCAGCAGCAAGCGGGGACAAGAGACCCAGTACTTC
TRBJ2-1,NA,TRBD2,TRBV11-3,CASSANPGTSNEQFF,TGTGCCAGCAGCGCCAACCCCGGGACTAGCAATGAGCAGTTCTTC
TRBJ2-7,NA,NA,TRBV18,CASSPESFEQYF,TGTGCCAGCTCACCAGAAAGCTTCGAGCAGTACTTC
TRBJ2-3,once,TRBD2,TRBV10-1,CASLEWLAGLTSSTDTQYF,TGCGCCAGCCTTGAGTGGCTAGCGGGGCTTACCTCTAGCACAGATACGCAGTATTTT
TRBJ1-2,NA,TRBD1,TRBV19,CASRPISWDRHYGYTF,TGTGCCAGTAGACCGATATCGTGGGACAGGCACTATGGCTACACCTTC
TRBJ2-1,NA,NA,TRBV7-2,CASNTEQSFYNEQFF,TGTGCCAGCAACACGGAGCAGAGTTTCTACAATGAGCAGTTCTTC
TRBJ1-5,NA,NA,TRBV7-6,CASRKRGFQPQHF,TGTGCCAGCAGAAAACGAGGTTTCCAGCCCCAGCATTTT
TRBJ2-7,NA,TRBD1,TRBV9,CASSLGTGGHEQYF,TGTGCCAGCAGCCTCGGGACAGGGGGCCACGAGCAGTACTTC
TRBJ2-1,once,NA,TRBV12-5,CASGSTYNEQFF,TGTGCTAGTGGTTCTACCTACAATGAGCAGTTCTTC
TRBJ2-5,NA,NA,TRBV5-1,CASSFSSETQYF,TGCGCCAGCAGCTTTTCGTCGGAGACCCAGTACTTC
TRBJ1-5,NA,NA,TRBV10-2,CASSDVGNQPQHF,TGCGCCAGCAGTGATGTCGGTAATCAGCCCCAGCATTTT
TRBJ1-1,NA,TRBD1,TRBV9,CASTRGQVNTEAFF,TGTGCCAGCACCCGAGGACAGGTCAACACTGAAGCTTTCTTT
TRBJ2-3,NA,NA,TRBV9,CASSGGDSRAGTQYF,TGTGCCAGCAGCGGGGGGGACTCCCGCGCCGGAACGCAGTATTTT
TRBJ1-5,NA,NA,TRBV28,CASSPPYSNQPQHF,TGTGCCAGCAGTCCCCCGTATAGCAATCAGCCCCAGCATTTT
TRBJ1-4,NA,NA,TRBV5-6,CASSSRVVGEKLFF,TGTGCCAGCAGCTCCAGGGTAGTGGGTGAAAAACTGTTTTTT
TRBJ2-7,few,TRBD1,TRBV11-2,CASSGYRDRSSYEQYF,TGTGCCAGCAGCGGATACCGGGACAGAAGCTCCTACGAGCAGTACTTC
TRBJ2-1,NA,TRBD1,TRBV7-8,CATRVWDRGLYEQFF,TGTGCCACCAGGGTGTGGGACAGGGGCCTATATGAGCAGTTCTTC
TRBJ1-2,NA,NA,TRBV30,CAAQGDVYGYTF,TGTGCCGCGCAGGGCGATGTCTATGGCTACACCTTC
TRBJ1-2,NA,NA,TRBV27,CASSLLAVDYGYTF,TGTGCCAGCAGTTTACTGGCAGTTGACTATGGCTACACCTTC
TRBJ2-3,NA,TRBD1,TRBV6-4,CASSAQGTGSPDTQYF,TGTGCCAGCAGCGCTCAGGGGACAGGGTCTCCAGATACGCAGTATTTT
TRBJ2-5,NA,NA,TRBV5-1,CASSLNDRNQETQYF,TGCGCCAGCAGCTTGAACGACAGAAACCAAGAGACCCAGTACTTC
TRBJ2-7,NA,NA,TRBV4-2,CASSQGGGFYEQYF,TGTGCCAGCAGCCAAGGAGGCGGGTTCTACGAGCAGTACTTC